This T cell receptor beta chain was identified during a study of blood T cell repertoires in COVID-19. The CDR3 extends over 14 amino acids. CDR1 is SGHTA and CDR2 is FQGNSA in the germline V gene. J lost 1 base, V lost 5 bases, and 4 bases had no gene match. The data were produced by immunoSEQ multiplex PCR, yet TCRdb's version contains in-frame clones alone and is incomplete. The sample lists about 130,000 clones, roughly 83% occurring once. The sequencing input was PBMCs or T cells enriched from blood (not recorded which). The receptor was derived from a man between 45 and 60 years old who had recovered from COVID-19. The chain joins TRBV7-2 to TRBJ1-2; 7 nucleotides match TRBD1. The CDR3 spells CASSPTGVNYGYTF. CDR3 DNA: TGTGCCAGCAGCCCTACAGGGGTTAACTATGGCTACACCTTC.